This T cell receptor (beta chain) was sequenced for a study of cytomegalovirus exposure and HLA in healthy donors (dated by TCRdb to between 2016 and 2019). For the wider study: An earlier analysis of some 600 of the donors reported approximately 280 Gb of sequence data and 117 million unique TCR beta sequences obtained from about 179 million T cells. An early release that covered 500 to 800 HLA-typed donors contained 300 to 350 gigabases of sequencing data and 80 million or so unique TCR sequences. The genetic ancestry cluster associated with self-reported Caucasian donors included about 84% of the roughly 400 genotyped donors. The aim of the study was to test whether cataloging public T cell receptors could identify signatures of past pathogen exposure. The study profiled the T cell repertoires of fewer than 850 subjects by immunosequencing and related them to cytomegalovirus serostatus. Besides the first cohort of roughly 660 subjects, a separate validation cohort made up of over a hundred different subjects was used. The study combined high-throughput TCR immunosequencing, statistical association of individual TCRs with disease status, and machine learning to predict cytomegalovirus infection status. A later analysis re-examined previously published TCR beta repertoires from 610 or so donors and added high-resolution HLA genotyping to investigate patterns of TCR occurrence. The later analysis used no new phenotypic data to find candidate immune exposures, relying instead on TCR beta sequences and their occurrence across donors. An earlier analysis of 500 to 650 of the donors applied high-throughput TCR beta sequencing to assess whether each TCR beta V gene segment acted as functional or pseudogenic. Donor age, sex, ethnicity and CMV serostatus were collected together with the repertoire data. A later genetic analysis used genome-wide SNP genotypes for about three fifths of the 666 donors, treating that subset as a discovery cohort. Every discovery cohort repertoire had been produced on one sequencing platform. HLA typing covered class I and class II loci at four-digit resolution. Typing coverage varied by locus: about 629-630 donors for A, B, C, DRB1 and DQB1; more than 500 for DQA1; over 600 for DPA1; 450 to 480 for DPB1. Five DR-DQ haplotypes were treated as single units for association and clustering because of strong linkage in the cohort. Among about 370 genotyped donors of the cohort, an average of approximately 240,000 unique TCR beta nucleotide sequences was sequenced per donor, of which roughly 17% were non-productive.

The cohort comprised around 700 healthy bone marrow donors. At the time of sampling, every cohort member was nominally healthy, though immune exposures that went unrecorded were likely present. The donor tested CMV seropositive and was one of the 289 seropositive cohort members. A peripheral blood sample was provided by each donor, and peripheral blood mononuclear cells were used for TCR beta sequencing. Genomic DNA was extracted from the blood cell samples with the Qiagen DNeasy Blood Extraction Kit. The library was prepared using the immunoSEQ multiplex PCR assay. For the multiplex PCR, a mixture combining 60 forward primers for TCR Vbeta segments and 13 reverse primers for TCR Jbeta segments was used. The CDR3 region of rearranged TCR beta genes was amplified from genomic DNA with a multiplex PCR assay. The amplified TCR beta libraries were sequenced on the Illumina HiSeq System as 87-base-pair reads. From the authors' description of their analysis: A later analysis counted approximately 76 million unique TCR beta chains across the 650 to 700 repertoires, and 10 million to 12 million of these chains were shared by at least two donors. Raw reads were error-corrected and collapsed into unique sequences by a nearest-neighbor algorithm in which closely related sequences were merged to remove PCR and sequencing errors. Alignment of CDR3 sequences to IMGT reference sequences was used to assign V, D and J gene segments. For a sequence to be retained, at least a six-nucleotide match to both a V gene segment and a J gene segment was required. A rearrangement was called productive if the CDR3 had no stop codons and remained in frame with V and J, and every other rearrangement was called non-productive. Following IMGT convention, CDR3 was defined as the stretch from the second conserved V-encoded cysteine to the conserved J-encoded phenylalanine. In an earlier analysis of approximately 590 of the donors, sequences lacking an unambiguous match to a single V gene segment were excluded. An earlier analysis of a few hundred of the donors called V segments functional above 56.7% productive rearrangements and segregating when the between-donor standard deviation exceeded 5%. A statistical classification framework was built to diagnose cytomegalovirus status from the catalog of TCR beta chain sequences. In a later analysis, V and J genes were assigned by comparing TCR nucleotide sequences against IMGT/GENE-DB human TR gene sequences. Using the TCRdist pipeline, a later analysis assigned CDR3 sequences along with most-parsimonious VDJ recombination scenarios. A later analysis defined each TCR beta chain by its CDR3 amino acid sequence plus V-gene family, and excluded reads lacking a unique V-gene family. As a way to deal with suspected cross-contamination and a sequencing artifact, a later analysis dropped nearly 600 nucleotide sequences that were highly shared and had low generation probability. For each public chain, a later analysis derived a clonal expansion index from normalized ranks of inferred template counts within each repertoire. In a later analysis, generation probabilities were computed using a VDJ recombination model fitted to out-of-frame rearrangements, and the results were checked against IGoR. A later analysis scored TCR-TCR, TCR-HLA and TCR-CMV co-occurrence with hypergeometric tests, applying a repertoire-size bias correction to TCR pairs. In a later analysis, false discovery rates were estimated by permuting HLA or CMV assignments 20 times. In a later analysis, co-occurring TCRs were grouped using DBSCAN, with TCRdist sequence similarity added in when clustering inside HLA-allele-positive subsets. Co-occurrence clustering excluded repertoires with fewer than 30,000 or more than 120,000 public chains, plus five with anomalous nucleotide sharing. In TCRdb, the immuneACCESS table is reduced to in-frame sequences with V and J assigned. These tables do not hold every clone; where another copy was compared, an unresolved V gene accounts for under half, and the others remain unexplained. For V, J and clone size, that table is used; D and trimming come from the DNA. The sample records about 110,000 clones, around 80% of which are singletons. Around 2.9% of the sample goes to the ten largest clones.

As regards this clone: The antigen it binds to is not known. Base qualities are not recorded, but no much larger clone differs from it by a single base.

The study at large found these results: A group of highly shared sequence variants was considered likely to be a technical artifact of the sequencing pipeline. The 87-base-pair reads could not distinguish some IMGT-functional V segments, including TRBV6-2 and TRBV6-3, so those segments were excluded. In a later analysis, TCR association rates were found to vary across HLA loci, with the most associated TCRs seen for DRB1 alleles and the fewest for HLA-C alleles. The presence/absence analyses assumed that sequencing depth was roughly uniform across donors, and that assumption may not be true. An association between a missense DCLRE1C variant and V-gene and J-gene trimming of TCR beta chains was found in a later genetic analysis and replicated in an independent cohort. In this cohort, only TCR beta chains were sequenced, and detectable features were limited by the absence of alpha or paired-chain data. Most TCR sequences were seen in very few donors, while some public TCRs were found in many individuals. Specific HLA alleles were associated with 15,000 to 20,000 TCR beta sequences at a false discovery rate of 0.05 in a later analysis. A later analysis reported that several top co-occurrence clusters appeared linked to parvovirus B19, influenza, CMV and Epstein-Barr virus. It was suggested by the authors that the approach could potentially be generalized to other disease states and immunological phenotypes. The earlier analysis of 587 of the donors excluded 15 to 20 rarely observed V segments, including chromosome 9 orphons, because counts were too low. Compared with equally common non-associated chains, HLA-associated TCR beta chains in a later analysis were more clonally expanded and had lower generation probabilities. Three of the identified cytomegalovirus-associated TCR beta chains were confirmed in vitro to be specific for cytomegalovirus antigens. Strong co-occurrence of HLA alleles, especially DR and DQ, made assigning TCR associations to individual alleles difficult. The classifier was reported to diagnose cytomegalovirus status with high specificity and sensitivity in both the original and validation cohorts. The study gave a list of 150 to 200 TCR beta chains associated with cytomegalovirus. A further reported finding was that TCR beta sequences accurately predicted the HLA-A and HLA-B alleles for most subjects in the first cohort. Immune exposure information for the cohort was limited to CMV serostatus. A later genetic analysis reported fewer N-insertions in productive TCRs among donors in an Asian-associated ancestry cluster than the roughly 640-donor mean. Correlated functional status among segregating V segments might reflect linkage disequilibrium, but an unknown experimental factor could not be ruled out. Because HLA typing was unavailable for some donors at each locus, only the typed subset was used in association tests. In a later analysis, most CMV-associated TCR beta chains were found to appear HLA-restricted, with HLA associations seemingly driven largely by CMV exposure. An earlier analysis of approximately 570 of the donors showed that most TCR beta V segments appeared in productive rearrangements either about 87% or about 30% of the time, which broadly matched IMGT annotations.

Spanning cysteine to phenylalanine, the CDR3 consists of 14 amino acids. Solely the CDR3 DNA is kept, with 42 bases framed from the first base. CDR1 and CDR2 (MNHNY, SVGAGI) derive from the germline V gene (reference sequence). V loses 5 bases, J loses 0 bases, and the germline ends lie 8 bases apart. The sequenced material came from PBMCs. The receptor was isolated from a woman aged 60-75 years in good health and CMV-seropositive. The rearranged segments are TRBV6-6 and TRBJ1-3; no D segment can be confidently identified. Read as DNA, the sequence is TGTGCCAGCAGTCCCTCTAGCTCTGGAAACACCATATATTTT. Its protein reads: CASSPSSSGNTIYF.